One TCR beta chain is described in this entry. Relative to its sample, this clone is medium-sized (0.01 to 0.1%). Its antigen is currently not known. Base qualities are missing; no much larger clone stands one base away. Libraries were constructed by PCR. The sequencing machine was an Illumina HiSeq 4000. High-throughput sequencing was used to profile the TCR beta-chain CDR3 region of each patient. The study's own analysis went as follows. CDR3 differences across clinicopathological groups were used to build a classifier for discriminating distant-metastatic papillary thyroid cancer patients. To measure repertoire diversity the researchers used the Shannon index, while the Morisita-Horn index served to gauge how similar the tumor and blood repertoires were. Starting from the raw public reads, TCRdb applied fastp trimming at Q25, assembled clones with MiXCR and retained in-frame beta chains. TCRdb, rather than the study authors, made the V and J calls. The sample table shows fewer than 20,000 clones, and more than 15% are seen once. The top ten hold roughly 17% of the sample.

The data stem from a study of metastatic and nonmetastatic thyroid tumors (TCRdb year 2020). In terms of the full investigation: For patients with malignant and with benign thyroid disease, the researchers compared repertoires between peripheral blood samples and tumor or nodule tissue samples.

The junction shows trimming of 4 bases on V and 5 bases on J, and the gene matches do not reach 8 bases of it. The cysteine opens and the phenylalanine closes a CDR3 of 15 amino acids. Just CDR3 DNA is preserved here, 45 bases in frame from base 1. Before undergoing thyroid surgery, none of the patients had been given any kind of treatment. Using T-cell receptor beta sequencing, the study looked back at clinical samples from patients collected from about 2011 to 2018. Findings and caveats that apply to the study as a whole: In both blood and tumor samples, malignant tumors were reported to have significantly higher TCR beta diversity than benign nodules.

The receptor was isolated from a female donor with papillary thyroid cancer or a benign thyroid nodule (not recorded which). Some clones in this sample may be carry-over from other donors' samples. Specimen: blood. Recombination joined TRBV12-3 or TRBV12-4 with TRBJ1-2; TRBD1 lines up with 9 middle nucleotides. The CDR3 reads CASSYSTGGAYGYTF. The sequenced DNA is TGTGCCAGCAGTTACTCTACAGGGGGCGCTTATGGCTACACCTTC.